This TCR beta chain was recovered during a study of cytomegalovirus exposure and HLA in healthy donors. The study, taken as a whole, reports: Across donors, presence/absence analyses took sequencing depth to be roughly uniform. Most subjects' HLA-A and HLA-B alleles were reportedly predicted from TCR beta sequences.

Notes on this clone: Its antigen is not known.

The PCR had 60 Vbeta and 13 Jbeta primers. Authors' data handling: It was a later analysis that counted roughly 79 million unique TCR beta chains, of which approximately 11 million were shared. This table comes from immunoSEQ multiplex PCR, and its TCRdb copy is limited to in-frame clones, with some not included. That table furnishes V, J and clone size, whereas the DNA furnished D and trimming. Of about 190,000 clones in the sample, 65% to 85% were seen once. Source material: PBMCs. This receptor was taken from a woman younger than 35 in good health and CMV-seronegative.

This CDR3 is CASSQEYVNTEAFF. The DNA of the CDR3 is TGCGCCAGCAGCCAAGAATATGTTAACACTGAAGCTTTCTTT. V gene TRBV4-1 combines with J gene TRBJ1-1; D is unclear. V lost 0 bases, J lost 2 bases, and 7 bases lay in between. Per the germline V gene, CDR1 is MGHRA and CDR2 is YSYEKL. The CDR3 covers 14 residues.